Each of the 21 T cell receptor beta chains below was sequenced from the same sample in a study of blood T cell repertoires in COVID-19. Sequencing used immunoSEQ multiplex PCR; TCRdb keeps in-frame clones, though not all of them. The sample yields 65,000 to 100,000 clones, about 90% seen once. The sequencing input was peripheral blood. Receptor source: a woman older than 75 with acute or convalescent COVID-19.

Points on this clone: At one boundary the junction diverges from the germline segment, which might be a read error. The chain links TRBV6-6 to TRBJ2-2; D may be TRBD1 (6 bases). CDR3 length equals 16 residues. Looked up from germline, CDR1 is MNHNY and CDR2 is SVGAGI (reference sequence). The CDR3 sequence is CASSYSGTPNTGELFF. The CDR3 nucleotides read TGTGCCAGCAGCTACTCCGGGACACCGAACACCGGGGAGCTGTTTTTT.

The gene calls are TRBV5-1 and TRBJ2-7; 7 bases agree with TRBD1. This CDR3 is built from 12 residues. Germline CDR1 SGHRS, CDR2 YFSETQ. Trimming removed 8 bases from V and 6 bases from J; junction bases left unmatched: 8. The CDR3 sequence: CASNLQGSEQYF. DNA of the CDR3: TGCGCCAGTAATCTACAGGGGAGCGAGCAGTACTTC.

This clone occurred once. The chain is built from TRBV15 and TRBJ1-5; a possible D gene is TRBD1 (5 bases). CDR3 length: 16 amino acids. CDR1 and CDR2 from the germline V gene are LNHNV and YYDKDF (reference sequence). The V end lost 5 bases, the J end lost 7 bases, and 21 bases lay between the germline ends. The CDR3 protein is CATSRPGQGSRQPQHF. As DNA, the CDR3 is TGTGCCACCAGCCGCCCCGGGCAGGGCTCGAGACAGCCCCAGCATTTT.

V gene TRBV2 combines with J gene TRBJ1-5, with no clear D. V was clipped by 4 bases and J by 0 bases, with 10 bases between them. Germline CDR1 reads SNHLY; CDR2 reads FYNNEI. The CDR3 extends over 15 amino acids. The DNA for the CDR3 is TGTGCCAGCAGTGGTCAGATGAATAGCAATCAGCCCCAGCATTTT. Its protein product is CASSGQMNSNQPQHF.

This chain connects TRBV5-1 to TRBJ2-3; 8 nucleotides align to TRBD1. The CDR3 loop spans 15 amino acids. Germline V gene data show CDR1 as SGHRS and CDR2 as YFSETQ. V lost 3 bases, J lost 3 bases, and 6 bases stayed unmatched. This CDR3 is CASSYQGAKTDTQYF. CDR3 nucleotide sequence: TGCGCCAGCAGCTACCAGGGGGCCAAAACAGATACGCAGTATTTT.

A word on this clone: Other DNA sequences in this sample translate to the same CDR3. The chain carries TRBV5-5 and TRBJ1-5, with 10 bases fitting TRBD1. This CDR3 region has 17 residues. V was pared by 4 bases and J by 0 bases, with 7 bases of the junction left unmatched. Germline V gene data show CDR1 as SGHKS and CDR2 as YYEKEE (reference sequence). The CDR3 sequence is CASSRTGTGDSNQPQHF. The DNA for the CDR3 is TGTGCCAGCAGCCGAACCGGGACAGGGGATAGCAATCAGCCCCAGCATTTT.

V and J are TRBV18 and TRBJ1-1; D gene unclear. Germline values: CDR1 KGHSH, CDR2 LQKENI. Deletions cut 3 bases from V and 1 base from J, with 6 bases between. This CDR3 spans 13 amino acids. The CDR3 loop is CASSPRQNTEAFF. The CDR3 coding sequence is TGTGCCAGCTCACCGAGACAGAACACTGAAGCTTTCTTT.

This CDR3 is CASSGTSGGSILFF. The CDR3 DNA reads TGTGCCAGCAGCGGGACTAGCGGGGGGTCAATTCTGTTTTTT. The chain carries TRBV7-6 and TRBJ2-2; 15 bases fit TRBD2. The V gene end was trimmed by 5 bases and the J gene end by 14 bases; junction bases not matched to a gene: 6. Per the germline V gene, CDR1 is SGHVS and CDR2 is FNYEAQ. The CDR3 covers 14 residues.

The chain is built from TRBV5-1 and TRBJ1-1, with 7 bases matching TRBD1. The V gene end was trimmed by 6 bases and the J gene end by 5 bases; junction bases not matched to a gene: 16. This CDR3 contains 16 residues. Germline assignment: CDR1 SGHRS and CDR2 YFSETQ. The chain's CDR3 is CASTRGAGGTETEAFF. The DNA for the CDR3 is TGCGCCAGCACCAGAGGGGCAGGGGGGACGGAGACTGAAGCTTTCTTT.

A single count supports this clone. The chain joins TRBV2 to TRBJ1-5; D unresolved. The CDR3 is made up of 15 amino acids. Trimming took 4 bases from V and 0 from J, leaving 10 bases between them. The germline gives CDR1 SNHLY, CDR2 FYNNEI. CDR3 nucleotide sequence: TGTGCCAGCAGTGTCTCAGGTAATAGCAATCAGCCCCAGCATTTT. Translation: CASSVSGNSNQPQHF.

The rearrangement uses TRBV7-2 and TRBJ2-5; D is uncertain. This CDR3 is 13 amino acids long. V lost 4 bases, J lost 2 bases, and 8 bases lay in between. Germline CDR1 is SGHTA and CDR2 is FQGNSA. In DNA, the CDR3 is TGTGCCAGCAGCTCGATCGGGCAAGAGACCCAGTACTTC. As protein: CASSSIGQETQYF.

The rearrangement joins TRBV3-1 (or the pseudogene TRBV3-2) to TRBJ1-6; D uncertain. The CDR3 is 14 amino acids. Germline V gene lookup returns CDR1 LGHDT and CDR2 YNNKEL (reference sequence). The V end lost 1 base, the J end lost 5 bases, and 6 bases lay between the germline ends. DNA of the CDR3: TGTGCCAGCAGCCAAGGGACTAATAATTCACCCCTCCACTTT. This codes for CASSQGTNNSPLHF.

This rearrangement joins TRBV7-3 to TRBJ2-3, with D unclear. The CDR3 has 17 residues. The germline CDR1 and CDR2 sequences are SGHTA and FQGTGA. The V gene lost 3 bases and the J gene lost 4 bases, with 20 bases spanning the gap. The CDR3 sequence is CASSLGSLPIESDTQYF. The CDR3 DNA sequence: TGTGCCAGCAGCTTGGGCTCGTTGCCTATTGAATCAGATACGCAGTATTTT.

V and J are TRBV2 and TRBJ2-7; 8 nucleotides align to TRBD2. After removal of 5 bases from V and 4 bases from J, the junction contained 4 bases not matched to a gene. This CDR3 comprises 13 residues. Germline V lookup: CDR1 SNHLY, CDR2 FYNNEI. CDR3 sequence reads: CASSRGGSYEQYF. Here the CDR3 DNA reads TGTGCCAGCAGTCGGGGGGGTTCTTACGAGCAGTACTTC.

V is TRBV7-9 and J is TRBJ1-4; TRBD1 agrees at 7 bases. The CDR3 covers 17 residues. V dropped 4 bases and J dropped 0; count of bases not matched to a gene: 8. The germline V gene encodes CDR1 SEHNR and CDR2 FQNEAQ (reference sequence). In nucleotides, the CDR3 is TGTGCCAGCAGCTCCCCGGGACAGCAAGCAACTAATGAAAAACTGTTTTTT. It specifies CASSSPGQQATNEKLFF.

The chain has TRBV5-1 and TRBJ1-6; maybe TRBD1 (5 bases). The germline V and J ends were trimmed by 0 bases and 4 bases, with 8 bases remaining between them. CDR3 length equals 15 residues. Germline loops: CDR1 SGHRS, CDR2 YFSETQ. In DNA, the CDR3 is TGCGCCAGCAGCTTGGACGGGGGGTATAATTCACCCCTCCACTTT. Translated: CASSLDGGYNSPLHF.

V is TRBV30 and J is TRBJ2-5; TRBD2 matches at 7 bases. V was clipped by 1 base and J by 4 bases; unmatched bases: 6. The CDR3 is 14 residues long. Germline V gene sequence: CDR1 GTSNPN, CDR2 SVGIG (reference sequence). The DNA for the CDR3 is TGTGCCTGGAGTGCGGCGGGGGTGGCAGAGACCCAGTACTTC. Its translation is CAWSAAGVAETQYF.

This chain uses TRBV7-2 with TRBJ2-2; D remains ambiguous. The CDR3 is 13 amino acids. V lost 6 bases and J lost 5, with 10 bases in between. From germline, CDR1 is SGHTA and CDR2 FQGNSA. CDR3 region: CASSAGQTGELFF. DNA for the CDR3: TGTGCCAGCAGTGCTGGCCAAACCGGGGAGCTGTTTTTT.

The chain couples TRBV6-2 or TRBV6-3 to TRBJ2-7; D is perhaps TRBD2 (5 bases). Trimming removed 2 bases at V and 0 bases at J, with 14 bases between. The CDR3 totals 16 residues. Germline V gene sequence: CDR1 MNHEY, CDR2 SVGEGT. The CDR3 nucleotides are TGTGCCAGCAGTTACCCCTCAAGCGGTGCCTCCTACGAGCAGTACTTC. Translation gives CASSYPSSGASYEQYF.

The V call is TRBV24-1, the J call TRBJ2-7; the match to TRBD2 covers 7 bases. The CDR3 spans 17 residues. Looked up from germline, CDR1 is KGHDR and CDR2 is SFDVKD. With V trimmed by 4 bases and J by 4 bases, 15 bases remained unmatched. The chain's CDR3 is CATSEIEVCLAEYEQYF. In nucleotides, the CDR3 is TGTGCCACCAGTGAAATAGAGGTCTGTCTAGCGGAATACGAGCAGTACTTC.

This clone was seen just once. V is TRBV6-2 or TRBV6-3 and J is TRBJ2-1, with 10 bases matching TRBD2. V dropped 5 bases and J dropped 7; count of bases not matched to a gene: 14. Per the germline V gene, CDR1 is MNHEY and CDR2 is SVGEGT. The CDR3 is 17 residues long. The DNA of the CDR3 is TGTGCCAGCAGTGCTACTAGCGGGGTCACAGGGAGGAATGAGCAGTTCTTC. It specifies CASSATSGVTGRNEQFF.